These T cell receptor beta chains were read from a single sample in a study of shared clonotypes between healthy human individuals. Profiling relied on immunoSEQ multiplex PCR, and the TCRdb table lists in-frame clones only, not all of them. The sample has more than 550,000 clones, 90% seen once. Sequencing used memory CD8+ T cells from PBMCs. The receptor set was obtained from a man aged 18 to 29 in good health. Some clones in this sample may be carry-over from other donors' samples. CDR3s include the opening cysteine and the closing phenylalanine or tryptophan. Rows give clone size only sometimes, using once, few, many, or a class for an expanded clone.

>TRBJ2-1|-|12|TRBV27
CASRMWGGEQFF
>TRBJ2-3|-|16|TRBV27
CASSLRGRSAADTQYF
>TRBJ2-5|-|14|TRBV25-1
CASRPRGGQETQYF
>TRBJ2-7|-|15|TRBV27
CASSLRTGLSYEQYF
>TRBJ2-1|-|11|TRBV29-1
CSVVVSNEQFF
>TRBJ2-5|-|16|TRBV7-2
CASSLGDFPGWETQYF
>TRBJ2-1|-|15|TRBV7-8
CASILNPSGHNEQFF
>TRBJ1-2|-|13|TRBV28
CASSGSARDGYTF
>TRBJ2-1|once|15|TRBV27
CASSLGAGSYNEQFF
>TRBJ2-2|-|15|TRBV28
CASSLLAGGIGELFF
>TRBJ2-3|-|17|TRBV5-4
CASSALGTSESTDTQYF
>TRBJ2-1|once|16|TRBV18
CASSLTGTRVPPEQFF
>TRBJ1-1|-|15|TRBV9
CASSVELGTGSEAFF
>TRBJ1-4|-|15|TRBV28
CASSLPRGENEKLFF
>TRBJ2-7|-|15|TRBV27
CASSLSGGVPHEQYF
>TRBJ2-2|-|13|TRBV9
CASSADSPGELFF
>TRBJ1-2|few|14|TRBV11-2
CASLPDWGPYGYTF
>TRBJ2-7|once|14|TRBV13
CASSLGAQTYEQYF
>TRBJ2-7|-|15|TRBV7-2
CASSSGQGGSYEQYF
>TRBJ2-7|-|14|TRBV7-8
CASSLDTSGVEQYF
>TRBJ2-6|-|16|TRBV5-6
CASSTVTGSGANVLTF
>TRBJ2-1|-|11|TRBV5-6
CASSSWTEQFF
>TRBJ1-2|-|14|TRBV11-2
CASSPSGGNYGYTF
>TRBJ2-4|few|10|TRBV27
CASQLVCQYF
>TRBJ2-1|once|13|TRBV5-4
CASRTSGSNEQFF
>TRBJ1-4|-|14|TRBV27
CASSPRQGYEKLFF
>TRBJ1-6|-|13|TRBV10-3
CAIGDSLNSPLHF
>TRBJ2-1|once|15|TRBV7-2
CASSLTTLRDNEQFF
>-|-|15|TRBV7-9
CASSPVGATTYEQYF
>TRBJ1-5|-|13|TRBV28
CATGTGGSQPQHF
>TRBJ2-7|once|13|TRBV6-4
CASSDVAWAEQYF
>TRBJ2-1|-|11|TRBV7-2
CASSMDREQFF
>TRBJ2-7|-|14|TRBV28
CASTPGLATYEQYF
>TRBJ1-1|-|13|TRBV9
CASSVADRREAFF
>TRBJ2-7|-|14|TRBV6-9
CASNQDRKSYEQYF